This TCR beta chain was profiled in a study of T cells after yellow fever vaccination. Study-level findings and limits: Sorted repertoires could include abundant contaminating clonotypes from bulk cells. Most primary-vaccination clones reappeared after the booster (about 97% CD4, 75% to 90% CD8). CD4 and CD8 compartments shared a small share of clonotypes.

This clonotype showed up just a few times. Its target is not known. Production of TCR cDNA was by 5'RACE template switching, which also added a universal primer site and UMIs. Each CDR3 protein gets one entry after TCRdb re-called the 5' RACE reads with MiXCR. Seen here are hundreds of thousands of distinct CDR3 sequences, about 12% observed once, and the top ten hold around 3%. Trimming shortened V by 4 bases and J by 5 bases, and 14 bases separated the two germline ends. The germline CDR1 and CDR2 sequences are SGHNT and YYREEE (reference sequence). This CDR3 is built from 14 residues. Sequencing was performed on CD4+ T cells sorted from PBMCs, taken 15 days after the yellow fever booster vaccination. The receptor comes from a man younger than 35 who received the YFV17D yellow fever vaccine. This rearrangement joins TRBV5-4 to TRBJ2-3, with D maybe TRBD1 (6 bases). The CDR3 region has the DNA TGTGCCAGCAGCCAAACCAAAGGGGGAGATACGCAGTATTTT. Its translation: CASSQTKGGDTQYF.